The clone carrying this T cell receptor (beta chain) was picked up one time. V was pared by 5 bases and J by 7 bases, with 6 bases of the junction left unmatched. This CDR3 contains 14 residues. Germline-derived CDR1 and CDR2 are LNHDA and SQIVND (reference sequence). This specimen comes from a study of blood T cell repertoires in COVID-19. Study-level background: PBMCs, B-cell-depleted T cells, or T cells provided the cDNA or gDNA that made up the material.

Authors' data handling: From reference gene primer amplification, estimates of nucleated cell counts were derived. Sequenced by immunoSEQ multiplex PCR; TCRdb stores in-frame clones only, minus some. The DNA was the basis for D and trimming; V, J and clone size are from that table. The sample lists about 270,000 clones, 75% to 90% seen once, with 4.1% in the top ten. In assigning cohorts, the study relied on participant-reported clinical history. The sequencing input was PBMCs or T cells enriched from blood (not recorded which). The chain links TRBV19 to TRBJ2-4; 9 nucleotides match TRBD1. The sequence came from a woman aged 30 to 39 with acute COVID-19. The CDR3 nucleotides are TGTGCCAGTAGTCCTGGACAGGGGCGGAACATTCAGTACTTC. This sequence encodes CASSPGQGRNIQYF.